Following are 5 T cell receptor beta chains from one sample sequenced in a study of T cells in Graves' hyperthyroidism and ophthalmopathy. Researchers took RNA transcripts and amplified the TCR beta CDR3 regions from them. Carried out on the TCR CDR3, a first-round RT-PCR used the HTBI primer set. TCRdb reanalysed the multiplex PCR reads using MiXCR and keeps one entry per CDR3 protein. The sample consists of hundreds of thousands of distinct CDR3 sequences, 14% of them appearing once. Input material: blood. The receptors here all came from a woman aged 45 to 65 with Graves' ophthalmopathy.

Written as DNA, the CDR3 is TGTGCCAGCAGCTCCGCAGAGGGACGGACACCCCTCCACTTT. Amino acid sequence: CASSSAEGRTPLHF. V gene TRBV7-2 combines with J gene TRBJ1-6, with a weak D call TRBD1 (5 bases). V dropped 4 bases and J dropped 11 bases, with 15 bases sitting between them. CDR3 size: 14 residues. Germline lookup yields CDR1 SGHTA and CDR2 FQGNSA.

This clonotype has a handful of counts. Relative to the germline gene, one junction end is altered; a read error may explain this. The chain combines TRBV7-7 with TRBJ2-1, with TRBD1 matching over 8 bases. The CDR3 loop spans 15 amino acids. Germline V gene lookup returns CDR1 SSHAT and CDR2 FNYEAQ (reference sequence). The CDR3 DNA reads as TGTGCTAGCAGTCAAGGACAGGGAGCATACAATGAGCAGTTCTTC. Translating it yields CASSQGQGAYNEQFF.

This clonotype was detected a few times. This chain uses TRBV24-1 with TRBJ2-1, with D tentatively TRBD2 (5 bases). There are 15 residues in the CDR3. The germline V gene encodes CDR1 KGHDR and CDR2 SFDVKD. The V and J ends lost 7 bases and 1 base respectively, with 13 bases between them. The CDR3: CATSSKRGSYNEQFF. CDR3 in DNA: TGTGCCACCAGCTCTAAGAGAGGGTCCTACAATGAGCAGTTCTTC.

There are many counts of this clonotype. The rearrangement uses TRBV6-2 or TRBV6-3 and TRBJ2-5, with no clear D. Trimming shortened V by 0 bases and J by 2 bases, and 7 bases separated the two germline ends. This CDR3 spans 14 amino acids. Germline-derived CDR1 and CDR2 are MNHEY and SVGEGT. The CDR3, as DNA: TGTGCCAGCAGTTACTCAGCGTGGCAAGAGACCCAGTACTTC. This gives the protein CASSYSAWQETQYF.

In its sample, this clonotype was seen a few times. This chain links TRBV18 with TRBJ2-4; either TRBD1 or TRBD2 may fit D (5 bases each). This CDR3 comprises 15 residues. The germline CDR1 and CDR2 sequences are KGHSH and LQKENI. V was pared by 3 bases and J by 4 bases, with 13 bases between. CDR3: CASSPRDPRKNIQYF. The CDR3 DNA sequence: TGTGCCAGCTCACCCCGGGACCCTAGAAAAAACATTCAGTACTTC.